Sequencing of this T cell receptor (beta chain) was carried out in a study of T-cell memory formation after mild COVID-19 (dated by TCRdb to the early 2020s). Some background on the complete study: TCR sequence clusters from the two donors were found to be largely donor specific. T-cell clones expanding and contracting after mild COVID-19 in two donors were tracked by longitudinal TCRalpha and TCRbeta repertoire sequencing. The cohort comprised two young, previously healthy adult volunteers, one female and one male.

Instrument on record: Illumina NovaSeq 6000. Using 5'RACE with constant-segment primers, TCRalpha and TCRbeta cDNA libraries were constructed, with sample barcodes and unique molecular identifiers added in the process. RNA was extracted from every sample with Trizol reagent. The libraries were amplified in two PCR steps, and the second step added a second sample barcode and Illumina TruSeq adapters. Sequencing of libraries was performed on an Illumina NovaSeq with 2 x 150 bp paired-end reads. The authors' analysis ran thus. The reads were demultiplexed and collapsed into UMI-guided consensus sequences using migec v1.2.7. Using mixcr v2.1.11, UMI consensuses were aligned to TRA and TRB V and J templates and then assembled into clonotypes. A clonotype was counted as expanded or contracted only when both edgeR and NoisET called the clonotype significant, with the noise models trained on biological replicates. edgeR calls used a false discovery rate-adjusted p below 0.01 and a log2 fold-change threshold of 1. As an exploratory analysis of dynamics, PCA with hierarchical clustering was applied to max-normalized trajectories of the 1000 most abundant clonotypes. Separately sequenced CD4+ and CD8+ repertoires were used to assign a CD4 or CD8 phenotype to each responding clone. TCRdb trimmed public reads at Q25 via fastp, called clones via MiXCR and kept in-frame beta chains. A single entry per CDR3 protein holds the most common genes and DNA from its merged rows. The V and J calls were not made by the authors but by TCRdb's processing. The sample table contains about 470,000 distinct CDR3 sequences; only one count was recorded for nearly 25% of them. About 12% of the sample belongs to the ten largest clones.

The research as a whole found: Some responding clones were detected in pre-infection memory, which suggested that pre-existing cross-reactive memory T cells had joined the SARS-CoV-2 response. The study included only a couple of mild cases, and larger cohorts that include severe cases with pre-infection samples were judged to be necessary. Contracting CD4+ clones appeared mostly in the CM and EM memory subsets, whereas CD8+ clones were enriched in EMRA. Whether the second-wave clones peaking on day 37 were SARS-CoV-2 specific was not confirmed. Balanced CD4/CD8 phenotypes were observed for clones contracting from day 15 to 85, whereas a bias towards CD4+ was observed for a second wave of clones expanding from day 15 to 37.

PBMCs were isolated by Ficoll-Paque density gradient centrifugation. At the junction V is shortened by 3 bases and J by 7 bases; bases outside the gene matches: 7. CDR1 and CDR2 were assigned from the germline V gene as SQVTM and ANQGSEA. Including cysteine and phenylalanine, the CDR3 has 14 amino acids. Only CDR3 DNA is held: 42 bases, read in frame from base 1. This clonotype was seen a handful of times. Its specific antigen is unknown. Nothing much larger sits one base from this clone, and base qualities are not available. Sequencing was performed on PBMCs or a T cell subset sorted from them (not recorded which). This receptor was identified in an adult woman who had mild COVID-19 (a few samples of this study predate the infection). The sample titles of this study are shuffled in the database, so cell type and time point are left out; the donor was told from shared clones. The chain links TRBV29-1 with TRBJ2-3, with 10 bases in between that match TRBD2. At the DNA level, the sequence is TGCAGCGTTGATAGAACTAGCGGGGTGAATACGCAGTATTTT. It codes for CSVDRTSGVNTQYF.